The entry below gives a single T cell receptor beta chain sequence along with its context. Its antigen remains unidentified. This sample stems from a study of cytomegalovirus exposure and HLA in healthy donors. On the study more broadly: A preliminary data release comprised around 85 million unique TCRs obtained from HLA-typed donors. Findings and limits, study-wide: Segments of the TCR beta V type were, in most cases, productive about 90% or about 30% of the time in an earlier analysis. Reports indicated that the classifier achieved high specificity and sensitivity in diagnosing cytomegalovirus status.

Per germline, CDR1 MNHNY and CDR2 SVGAGI (reference sequence). The CDR3 runs to 13 residues. V lost 7 bases to trimming and J lost 4 bases; unmatched junction nucleotides: 4. The primer mix had 60 Vbeta and 13 Jbeta primers. TCRdb's table, derived via immunoSEQ multiplex PCR, lists solely in-frame clones and lacks some. The data show about 140,000 clones, and the top ten clones hold about 2%. This sequence was found in a woman between 18 and 29 years old in good health and CMV-seronegative. The chain joins TRBV6-6 to TRBJ2-7; 10 bases align to TRBD2. The material sequenced was PBMCs. Here the CDR3 reads CASMLAGVYEQYF. CDR3 coding DNA: TGTGCCAGCATGCTAGCGGGAGTGTACGAGCAGTACTTC.